The 27 T cell receptor beta chains below were found in one sample sequenced in a study of cytomegalovirus exposure and HLA in healthy donors. Primers included in the PCR were 60 Vbeta and 13 Jbeta primers. This table comes from immunoSEQ multiplex PCR, and its TCRdb copy is limited to in-frame clones, with some not included. The sample has 80,000 or so clones, around 78% seen once. The sample consisted of PBMCs. The receptors originated from a man in his forties or fifties in good health and CMV-seronegative.

The rearrangement joins TRBV27 to TRBJ2-7, with no clear D. This CDR3 contains 15 residues. The germline V gene encodes CDR1 MNHEY and CDR2 SMNVEV (reference sequence). V shed 2 bases and J shed 0 bases, with 11 bases lying between them. The CDR3 DNA reads as TGTGCCAGCAGTTTAAATGCGGTGAGCTCCTACGAGCAGTACTTC. Protein sequence: CASSLNAVSSYEQYF.

V usage is TRBV28 and J usage is TRBJ1-2; D ambiguous. Germline CDR1 MDHEN, CDR2 SYDVKM. There are 14 residues in the CDR3. The V and J ends lost 5 bases and 3 bases respectively, with 13 bases between them. CDR3 loop: CASSLSQQHYGYTF. The CDR3 DNA reads TGTGCCAGCAGTCTCTCACAACAGCACTATGGCTACACCTTC.

This clone was seen once. This chain links TRBV19 with TRBJ1-3, with D perhaps matching TRBD1 (5 bases). V was shortened by 5 bases and J by 4 bases, with 9 bases between the two germline ends. The V gene's germline CDR1 is LNHDA and CDR2 SQIVND (reference sequence). This CDR3 is 13 amino acids long. CDR3 DNA: TGTGCCAGTAGTTCCAGGGCGGGAAACACCATATATTTT. This codes for CASSSRAGNTIYF.

The table lists this clone with a few counts. As DNA, the CDR3 is TGTGCCAGCAGCTTAGGGGGACAGAGCACAGATACGCAGTATTTT. Translating gives CASSLGGQSTDTQYF. This rearrangement joins TRBV11-3 to TRBJ2-3; 7 nucleotides match TRBD1. The germline V gene has CDR1 SGHNT and CDR2 YENEEA. The length of the CDR3 is 15 residues. J lost 0 bases, V lost 1 base, and 1 base had no gene match.

The chain combines TRBV29-1 with TRBJ2-3; a possible D gene is TRBD2 (6 bases). This CDR3 region has 12 residues. Germline V gene lookup returns CDR1 SQVTM and CDR2 ANQGSEA. Trimming cost V 3 bases and J 7 bases, with 11 bases left between them. The CDR3: CSVDGLLNTQYF. In DNA form, the CDR3 reads TGCAGCGTTGATGGACTACTGAATACGCAGTATTTT.

About this clone itself: A read error may produce the germline difference seen at one junction end. V gene TRBV30 combines with J gene TRBJ2-1, with TRBD2 matching 8 bases. The CDR3 contains 15 residues. Germline-derived CDR1 and CDR2 are GTSNPN and SVGIG (reference sequence). The CDR3 region is CAWTPGTSFRNVQFF. CDR3 bases: TGTGCCTGGACCCCCGGGACTAGTTTTCGCAATGTGCAGTTCTTC.

The chain recombines TRBV28 with TRBJ2-3, with 13 nucleotides matching TRBD2. From germline, CDR1 is MDHEN and CDR2 SYDVKM. The CDR3 extends over 19 amino acids. V dropped 5 bases and J dropped 0; count of bases not matched to a gene: 11. CDR3 DNA: TGTGCCAGCAGTCGACGAGGGGGGACTAGCGGGACTAGCACAGATACGCAGTATTTT. Amino acids: CASSRRGGTSGTSTDTQYF.

V is TRBV2 and J is TRBJ1-5; possible D gene TRBD1, 6 bases. The CDR3 consists of 14 residues. Germline CDR1 SNHLY, CDR2 FYNNEI. V was shortened by 4 bases and J by 6 bases, with 13 bases between the two germline ends. The CDR3 region has the DNA TGTGCCAGCAGTGTACAGGGCGAATTTCAGCCCCAGCATTTT. Amino acids: CASSVQGEFQPQHF.

This rearrangement joins TRBV29-1 to TRBJ2-7; TRBD2 matches 7 bases. Germline CDR1 and CDR2: SQVTM and ANQGSEA. Trimming at V came to 6 bases and at J to 2 bases, leaving 4 bases not matched to a gene. The CDR3 extends over 12 amino acids. CDR3 sequence reads: CSVATSAYEQYF. CDR3 nucleotide sequence: TGCAGCGTGGCAACTAGCGCCTACGAGCAGTACTTC.

The chain links TRBV18 to TRBJ1-1; TRBD1 agrees at 11 bases. Unmatched junction bases numbered 3, after V lost 3 bases and J lost 3 bases. Germline-derived CDR1 and CDR2 are KGHSH and LQKENI. CDR3 length: 15 amino acids. In nucleotides, the CDR3 is TGTGCCAGCTCACCGGCGGGACAGGGGGACACTGAAGCTTTCTTT. Translating gives CASSPAGQGDTEAFF.

The V gene is TRBV4-3, the J gene TRBJ2-5; perhaps TRBD2 as D (5 bases). Between the trimmed V and J ends, which lost 5 bases and 3 bases, there was a span of 10 bases. The CDR3 runs to 13 residues. Germline CDR1 LGHNA, CDR2 YSLEER. CDR3 nucleotides: TGCGCCAGCAGCTCCGGACTGGAAGAGACCCAGTACTTC. Translated, it gives CASSSGLEETQYF.

This clone has only a few counts. The rearrangement links TRBV5-1 to TRBJ2-3; D remains ambiguous. V dropped 0 bases and J dropped 0 bases, with 8 bases sitting between them. The germline gives CDR1 SGHRS, CDR2 YFSETQ. The CDR3 runs to 15 residues. The chain's CDR3 is CASSLGLTSTDTQYF. The DNA for the CDR3 is TGCGCCAGCAGCTTGGGACTCACTAGCACAGATACGCAGTATTTT.

The chain carries TRBV28 and TRBJ2-5, with 12 positions matching TRBD2. V lost 3 bases to trimming and J lost 0 bases; unmatched junction nucleotides: 2. CDR3 length: 16 amino acids. Per the germline V gene, CDR1 is MDHEN and CDR2 is SYDVKM. CDR3 sequence: CASSLGTSGYQETQYF. DNA for the CDR3: TGTGCCAGCAGTTTGGGGACTAGCGGGTACCAAGAGACCCAGTACTTC.

The V gene is TRBV2, the J gene TRBJ1-5; maybe TRBD1 (5 bases). V lost 7 bases and J 2 bases, leaving 18 bases between the germline ends. Germline V CDR1 and CDR2: SNHLY, FYNNEI. The CDR3 is 16 amino acids. The CDR3 sequence is CASNSMGRVGNQPQHF. As DNA, the CDR3 is TGTGCCAGCAACTCAATGGGGCGAGTCGGCAATCAGCCCCAGCATTTT.

This clone appeared a few times. This CDR3 is also generated by other DNA sequences in the sample. The V gene is TRBV2, the J gene TRBJ1-1; the D is unclear. The germline V and J ends were trimmed by 7 bases and 1 base, with 10 bases remaining between them. The CDR3 is 13 residues long. Germline CDR1 is SNHLY and CDR2 is FYNNEI. CDR3 region: CASTLQRNTEAFF. The DNA of the CDR3 is TGTGCCAGCACCCTCCAGCGGAACACTGAAGCTTTCTTT.

This clone was picked up one time. The chain links TRBV9 to TRBJ1-1; no clear D gene. Trimming pared 0 bases from V and 5 bases from J, leaving 11 bases between. The CDR3 has 14 amino acids. Germline V CDR1 and CDR2: SGDLS, YYNGEE. For the CDR3, the DNA is TGTGCCAGCAGCGTAGAAGACCGGAGGACTGAAGCTTTCTTT. Protein: CASSVEDRRTEAFF.

This chain links TRBV2 with TRBJ2-7, with TRBD2 as a possible D gene (5 bases). Germline lookup yields CDR1 SNHLY and CDR2 FYNNEI. The length of the CDR3 is 13 residues. Trimming cost V 8 bases and J 3 bases, with 14 bases left between them. The CDR3 region has the DNA TGTGCCAGCGGATTGGACTGGGACTACGAGCAGTACTTC. Translating it yields CASGLDWDYEQYF. Full variable domain (missing parts from reference TRBV2 and TRBJ2-7): EPEVTQTPSHQVTQMGQEVILRCVPISNHLYFYWYRQILGQKVEFLVSFYNNEISEKSEIFDDQFSVERPDGSNFTLKIRSTKLEDSAMYFCASGLDWDYEQYFGPGTRLTVT.

The chain employs TRBV10-3 and TRBJ2-3, with 14 positions matching TRBD2. The CDR3 has 15 amino acids. Trimming at V came to 10 bases and at J to 6 bases, leaving 9 bases not matched to a gene. Germline CDR1 is ENHRY and CDR2 is SYGVKD. Written as DNA, the CDR3 is TGTGCCACGAGGGGACTAGCGGGGGCGGGGGATACGCAGTATTTT. It specifies CATRGLAGAGDTQYF.

This clone was seen just once. The chain couples TRBV2 to TRBJ1-1, with no clear D. The V gene lost 11 bases and the J gene lost 2 bases, with 9 bases spanning the gap. The CDR3 totals 11 residues. Germline V lookup: CDR1 SNHLY, CDR2 FYNNEI. CDR3 sequence (DNA): TGTGCCGTCAACACCAACACTGAAGCTTTCTTT. Translation gives CAVNTNTEAFF.

This clone was seen just once. The chain carries TRBV27 and TRBJ2-3; TRBD2 matches 14 bases. After removal of 6 bases from V and 5 bases from J, the junction contained 7 bases not matched to a gene. This CDR3 has 16 amino acids. Germline V lookup: CDR1 MNHEY, CDR2 SMNVEV (reference sequence). Written as DNA, the CDR3 is TGTGCCAGCAGGCCGGGACTAGCGGGAGCTTTAGATACGCAGTATTTT. Amino acid sequence: CASRPGLAGALDTQYF.

The V gene is TRBV7-2, the J gene TRBJ2-1; TRBD2 matches at 13 bases. CDR1 is SGHTA and CDR2 is FQGNSA in the germline V gene. The CDR3 is 15 amino acids. Losses at the gene ends were 4 bases for V and 7 bases for J; bases not matched to a gene: 4. As DNA, the CDR3 is TGTGCCAGCAGCTCGGGACTAGCGGGACTTAATGAGCAGTTCTTC. As protein: CASSSGLAGLNEQFF.

The V and J genes are TRBV7-2 and TRBJ2-2; unclear D gene. Germline CDR1 and CDR2: SGHTA and FQGNSA. The CDR3 sequence is 12 residues long. The ends were cut back, 2 bases at V and 6 bases at J, with 4 bases in the middle. CDR3 residues: CASSLQSGELFF. The CDR3 DNA is TGTGCCAGCAGCTTACAGTCCGGGGAGCTGTTTTTT. Full variable domain (missing parts from reference TRBV7-2 and TRBJ2-2): GAGVSQSPSNKVTEKGKDVELRCDPISGHTALYWYRQSLGQGLEFLIYFQGNSAPDKSGLPSDRFSAERTGGSVSTLTIQRTQQEDSAVYLCASSLQSGELFFGEGSRLTVL.

The chain combines TRBV19 with TRBJ2-3, with 8 bases aligning to TRBD2. The CDR3 consists of 15 residues. Trimming took 4 bases from V and 1 from J; bases not matched to a gene: 4. CDR1 and CDR2 from the germline V gene are LNHDA and SQIVND (reference sequence). This CDR3 reads CASSTLSGGTDTQYF. CDR3 nucleotides: TGTGCCAGTAGTACCCTTAGCGGGGGCACAGATACGCAGTATTTT.

The chain recombines TRBV6-1 with TRBJ2-7, with 9 positions matching TRBD1. The germline V gene has CDR1 MNHNS and CDR2 SASEGT. V lost 1 base to trimming and J lost 1 base; unmatched junction nucleotides: 8. This CDR3 contains 17 residues. The CDR3 protein is CASSEEGIGTGSYEQYF. CDR3 DNA: TGTGCCAGCAGTGAAGAGGGAATAGGGACAGGGTCCTACGAGCAGTACTTC.

This clone was counted a few times. The rearrangement links TRBV14 to TRBJ1-1, with D hard to call. V was pared by 4 bases and J by 4 bases, with 10 bases between. Germline V gives CDR1 SGHDN, CDR2 FVKESK. The CDR3 extends over 13 amino acids. The CDR3 spells CASSLGAGTEAFF. For the CDR3, the DNA is TGTGCCAGCAGCCTTGGTGCCGGCACTGAAGCTTTCTTT.

The chain has TRBV5-4 and TRBJ2-1; TRBD2 matches at 10 bases. The V segment lost 1 base and the J segment 4 bases; nucleotides outside the gene matches: 5. Germline loops: CDR1 SGHNT, CDR2 YYREEE (reference sequence). This CDR3 is built from 16 residues. CDR3 DNA sequence: TGTGCCAGCAGCTTGCCGGCTAGCGGGAGTTACAATGAGCAGTTCTTC. Its protein is CASSLPASGSYNEQFF.

V usage is TRBV2 and J usage is TRBJ1-5, with 7 nucleotides matching TRBD1. The germline gives CDR1 SNHLY, CDR2 FYNNEI. The CDR3 length is 15 residues. Germline trimming cut 5 bases from V and 7 bases from J; bases unmatched to any gene: 11. The chain's CDR3 is CASSPGQPWEQPQHF. DNA of the CDR3: TGTGCCAGCAGTCCGGGACAGCCTTGGGAGCAGCCCCAGCATTTT.